Detailed here is one TCR beta chain. Its antigen is still unknown. Germline CDR1 LGHNA, CDR2 YSLEER. V shed 0 bases and J 2 bases; nucleotides not matched to a gene: 18. The CDR3 consists of 21 residues. PCR amplification relied on 60 Vbeta primers (plus 13 Jbeta primers). The table came from immunoSEQ multiplex PCR; TCRdb's copy has only in-frame clones and leaves some out. The repertoire consists of about 57,000 clones, with 80% occurring once and the leading ten covering almost 6%. This sample was taken from a study of cytomegalovirus exposure and HLA in healthy donors. Study-level findings and limits: Associated with cytomegalovirus, according to the listing, were 170 or so TCR beta chains. TRBV6-2, TRBV6-3 and other indistinguishable V segments were excluded.

Each donor was nominally healthy when sampled (though unrecorded immune exposures were likely). Material: PBMCs. This receptor was obtained from a male donor in good health and CMV-seronegative. The V call is TRBV4-3, the J call TRBJ2-1; 8 nucleotides match TRBD2. The CDR3 nucleotides read TGCGCCAGCAGCCAAGATCTTTCGGGGCTGGTAGCGGGGAAAGCCTACAATGAGCAGTTCTTC. Protein: CASSQDLSGLVAGKAYNEQFF.